The 14 T cell receptor beta chains listed next were all sequenced from one sample in a study of blood T cell repertoires in COVID-19. The data were produced by immunoSEQ multiplex PCR, yet TCRdb's version contains in-frame clones alone and is incomplete. This table has under 300,000 clones, just under 85% appearing once. The material sequenced was peripheral blood. The receptors were sampled from an older woman with active or convalescent COVID-19.

The rearrangement uses TRBV11-2 and TRBJ2-1; tentatively, D is TRBD2 (6 bases). The length of the CDR3 is 18 residues. Germline-derived CDR1 and CDR2 are SGHAT and FQNNGV. The V end was cut by 5 bases, the J end by 7 bases, with 27 bases between. The CDR3 loop is CASSPNSPSGRLANEQFF. The CDR3 DNA is TGTGCCAGCAGCCCCAATTCCCCGAGCGGGCGCTTGGCAAATGAGCAGTTCTTC.

This chain joins TRBV7-8 and TRBJ1-1; tentative D call: TRBD1 (5 bases). This CDR3 spans 15 amino acids. Trimming removed 5 bases from V and 0 bases from J, with 13 bases in between. The germline V gene encodes CDR1 SGHVS and CDR2 FQNEAQ. The CDR3 loop reads CASSPFGGLNTEAFF. DNA of the CDR3: TGTGCCAGCAGCCCCTTCGGGGGGTTGAACACTGAAGCTTTCTTT.

The chain is built from TRBV30 and TRBJ2-7, with 7 positions matching TRBD2. This CDR3 contains 14 residues. The trim removed 2 bases at V and 0 bases at J, leaving 4 bases unmatched. The germline V gene encodes CDR1 GTSNPN and CDR2 SVGIG (reference sequence). The CDR3 spells CAWSYSGFSYEQYF. CDR3 in DNA: TGTGCCTGGAGTTATAGCGGGTTCTCCTACGAGCAGTACTTC. Full variable domain (missing parts from reference TRBV30 and TRBJ2-7): SQTIHQWPATLVQPVGSPLSLECTVEGTSNPNLYWYRQAAGRGLQLLFYSVGIGQISSEVPQNLSASRPQDRQFILSSKKLLLSDSGFYLCAWSYSGFSYEQYFGPGTRLTVT.

CDR3 in DNA: TGTGCCAGCAGCTTACGTCAGGACTTCAAGCAGTACTTC. This sequence encodes CASSLRQDFKQYF. The V gene is TRBV5-4, the J gene TRBJ2-7; D perhaps matches TRBD2 (5 bases). CDR1 SGHNT and CDR2 YYREEE come from the germline V gene (reference sequence). The CDR3 totals 13 residues. V shed 2 bases and J shed 8 bases, with 14 bases lying between them.

This clone has a handful of counts. V is TRBV9 and J is TRBJ1-2, with 7 bases aligning to TRBD1. V gave up 4 bases and J gave up 4 bases; unmatched junction bases: 4. This CDR3 comprises 13 residues. The V gene's germline CDR1 is SGDLS and CDR2 YYNGEE. The CDR3 is CASSRGQVYGYTF. The CDR3, as DNA: TGTGCCAGCAGCCGAGGACAGGTCTATGGCTACACCTTC.

This chain uses TRBV19 with TRBJ1-5, with D uncertain. The CDR3 runs 14 residues. The germline CDR1 and CDR2 sequences are LNHDA and SQIVND (reference sequence). The ends were cut back, 5 bases at V and 0 bases at J, with 8 bases in the middle. This CDR3 is CASSPPGSNQPQHF. Written as DNA, the CDR3 is TGTGCCAGTAGTCCCCCAGGTAGCAATCAGCCCCAGCATTTT.

The chain joins TRBV6-5 to TRBJ1-2, with 9 nucleotides matching TRBD1. CDR1 is MNHEY and CDR2 is SVGAGI in the germline V gene. With 7 bases clipped from V and 6 bases from J, the junction kept 9 bases outside the gene matches. The CDR3 is 14 amino acids. The CDR3 sequence: CASTGTGRWHGYTF. DNA of the CDR3: TGTGCCAGCACCGGGACAGGGAGGTGGCATGGCTACACCTTC.

This clone showed up just once. The chain carries TRBV6-5 and TRBJ1-5; D perhaps matches TRBD1 (6 bases). The CDR3 runs to 13 residues. V shed 4 bases and J shed 7 bases, with 11 bases lying between them. CDR1 is MNHEY and CDR2 is SVGAGI in the germline V gene. The CDR3 is CASSSRGGQPQHF. In DNA, the CDR3 is TGTGCCAGCAGTTCTAGGGGGGGACAGCCCCAGCATTTT.

This sequence joins TRBV2 and TRBJ2-1; 9 bases agree with TRBD1. Looked up from germline, CDR1 is SNHLY and CDR2 is FYNNEI. The CDR3 consists of 15 residues. Trimming took 10 bases from V and 9 from J; bases not matched to a gene: 16. The CDR3, as DNA: TGTGCCACCGAAAATGGGGGACAGGGTAATTTTGAGCAGTTCTTC. Translated: CATENGGQGNFEQFF.

This chain links TRBV18 with TRBJ2-3; 7 bases map to TRBD1. The CDR3 sequence is 14 residues long. With V trimmed by 5 bases and J by 4 bases, 6 bases remained unmatched. Germline CDR1 KGHSH, CDR2 LQKENI. This chain's CDR3 is CASSIQGSSDTQYF. The CDR3 DNA sequence: TGTGCCAGCTCAATACAGGGGTCCTCAGATACGCAGTATTTT.

V is TRBV11-2 and J is TRBJ2-3; TRBD2 matches at 13 bases. Germline values: CDR1 SGHAT, CDR2 FQNNGV. The CDR3 extends over 18 amino acids. Germline trimming cut 4 bases from V and 3 bases from J; bases unmatched to any gene: 10. The CDR3 spells CASSSGKGLAGSTDTQYF. The CDR3 DNA is TGTGCCAGCAGCTCAGGAAAGGGACTAGCGGGAAGTACAGATACGCAGTATTTT.

This clone was seen ten or more times. V usage is TRBV3-1 (or the pseudogene TRBV3-2) and J usage is TRBJ2-2, with D uncertain. V was cut by 4 bases and J by 0 bases, with 9 bases left in between. CDR1 LGHDT and CDR2 YNNKEL come from the germline V gene (reference sequence). The CDR3 length is 15 residues. CDR3 coding DNA: TGTGCCAGCAGCCCCCTATGGTCGAACACCGGGGAGCTGTTTTTT. This codes for CASSPLWSNTGELFF.

The chain has TRBV7-9 and TRBJ2-3, with TRBD2 matching 9 bases. The CDR3 has 14 amino acids. Per germline, CDR1 SEHNR and CDR2 FQNEAQ (reference sequence). The V gene end was trimmed by 3 bases and the J gene end by 6 bases; junction bases not matched to a gene: 4. The CDR3 sequence: CASSFLAGRDTQYF. As DNA, the CDR3 is TGTGCCAGCAGCTTCCTAGCGGGGAGGGATACGCAGTATTTT.

The chain is built from TRBV30 and TRBJ1-3; the match to TRBD1 covers 7 bases. With 5 bases clipped from V and 0 bases from J, the junction kept 4 bases outside the gene matches. This CDR3 spans 14 amino acids. CDR1 is GTSNPN, CDR2 SVGIG, per germline (reference sequence). As DNA, the CDR3 is TGTGCCTGGTGTACAGGGGCCTCTGGAAACACCATATATTTT. It translates to CAWCTGASGNTIYF.